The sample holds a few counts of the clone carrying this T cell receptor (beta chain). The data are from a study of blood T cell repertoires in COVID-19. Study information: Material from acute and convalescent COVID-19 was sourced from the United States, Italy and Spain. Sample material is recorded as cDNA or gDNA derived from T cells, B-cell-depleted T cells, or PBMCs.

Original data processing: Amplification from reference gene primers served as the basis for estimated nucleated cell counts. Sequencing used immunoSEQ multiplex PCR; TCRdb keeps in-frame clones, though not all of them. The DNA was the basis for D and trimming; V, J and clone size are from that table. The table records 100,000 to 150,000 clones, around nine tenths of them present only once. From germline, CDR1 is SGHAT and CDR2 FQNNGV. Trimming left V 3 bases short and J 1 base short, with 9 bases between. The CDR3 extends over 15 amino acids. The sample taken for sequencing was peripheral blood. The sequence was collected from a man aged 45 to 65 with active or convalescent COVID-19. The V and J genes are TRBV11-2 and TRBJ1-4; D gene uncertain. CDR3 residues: CASSLPSGTNEKLFF. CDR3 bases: TGTGCCAGCAGCTTGCCGTCGGGAACTAATGAAAAACTGTTTTTT.